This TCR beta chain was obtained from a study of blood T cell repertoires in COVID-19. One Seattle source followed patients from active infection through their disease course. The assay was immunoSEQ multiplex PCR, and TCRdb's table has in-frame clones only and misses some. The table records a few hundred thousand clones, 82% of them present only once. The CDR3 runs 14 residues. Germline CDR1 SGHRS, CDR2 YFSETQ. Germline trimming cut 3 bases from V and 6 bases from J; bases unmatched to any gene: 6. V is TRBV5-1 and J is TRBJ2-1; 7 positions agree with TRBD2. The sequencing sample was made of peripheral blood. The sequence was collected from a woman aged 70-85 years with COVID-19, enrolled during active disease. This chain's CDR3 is CASSWGTIGNEQFF. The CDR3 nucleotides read TGCGCCAGCAGCTGGGGGACTATTGGCAATGAGCAGTTCTTC.